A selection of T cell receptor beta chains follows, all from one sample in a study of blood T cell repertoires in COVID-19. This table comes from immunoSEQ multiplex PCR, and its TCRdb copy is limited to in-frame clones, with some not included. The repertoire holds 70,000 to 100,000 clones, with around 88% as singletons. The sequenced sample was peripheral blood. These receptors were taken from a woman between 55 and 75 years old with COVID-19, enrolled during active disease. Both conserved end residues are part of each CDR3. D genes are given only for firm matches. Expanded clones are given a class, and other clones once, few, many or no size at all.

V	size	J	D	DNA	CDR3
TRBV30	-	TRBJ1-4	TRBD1	TGTGCCTGGAAGGGGGCCCTTAATGAAAAACTGTTTTTT	CAWKGALNEKLFF
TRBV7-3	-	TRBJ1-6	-	TGTGCCAGCAGCCCCGGACAGTTCGGTTCACCCCTCCACTTT	CASSPGQFGSPLHF
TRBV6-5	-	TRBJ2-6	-	TGTGCCAGCAGTTACTCAGGCGAGGCTGGGGCCAACGTCCTGACTTTC	CASSYSGEAGANVLTF
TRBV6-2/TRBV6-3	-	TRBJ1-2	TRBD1	TGTGCCAGCAGTCTCCCCCATCAGGGGGACTATGGCTACACCTTC	CASSLPHQGDYGYTF
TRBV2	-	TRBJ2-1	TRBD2	TGTGCCAGCAGGACAAGCGGGGGTACCTACAATGAGCAGTTCTTC	CASRTSGGTYNEQFF
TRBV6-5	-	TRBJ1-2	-	TGTGCCAGCAGCGCCTTCCGGGGTGGCTACACCTTC	CASSAFRGGYTF
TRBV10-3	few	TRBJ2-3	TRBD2	TGTGCCATCAGTGAGACTAGCGGTCATACAGATACGCAGTATTTT	CAISETSGHTDTQYF
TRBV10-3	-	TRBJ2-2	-	TGTGCCATCAGGCCGGGACTCCTTAACACCGGGGAGCTGTTTTTT	CAIRPGLLNTGELFF
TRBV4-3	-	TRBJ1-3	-	TGCGCCAGCAGCCAAGGGGGGGGTGCTGGAAACACCATATATTTT	CASSQGGGAGNTIYF
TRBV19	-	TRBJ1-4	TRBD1	TGTGCCAGTAGTGGACCGGGACAGGGTATTTGGGGAGCTAATGAAAAACTGTTTTTT	CASSGPGQGIWGANEKLFF
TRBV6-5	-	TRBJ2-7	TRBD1	TGTGCCAGCAGCCCCGGGACAGGGAATTTCTACGAGCAGTACTTC	CASSPGTGNFYEQYF
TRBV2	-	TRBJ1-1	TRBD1	TGTGCCAGCAGCGCGACAGGGCCCGGAGCTTTCTTT	CASSATGPGAFF
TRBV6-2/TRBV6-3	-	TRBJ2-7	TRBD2	TGTGCCAGCAGTTATTGGGAGGGGAATACCTACGAGCAGTACTTC	CASSYWEGNTYEQYF
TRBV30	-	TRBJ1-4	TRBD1	TGTGCCTTTGACAGGGGTGGTGAAAAACTGTTTTTT	CAFDRGGEKLFF
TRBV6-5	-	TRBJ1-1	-	TGTGCCAGCAGTTACTCGGGGCGCACTGAAGCTTTCTTT	CASSYSGRTEAFF
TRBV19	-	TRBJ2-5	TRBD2	TGTGCCAGTAGTTTATCCGGGACTAGCGGCCAGACCCAGTACTTC	CASSLSGTSGQTQYF
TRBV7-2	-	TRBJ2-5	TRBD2	TGTGCCAGCAGCTGGATAGCGGGGGGCCAAGAGACCCAGTACTTC	CASSWIAGGQETQYF
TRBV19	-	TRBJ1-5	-	TGTGCCAGTAGAGTCCTCGATAAGGGGGGCAATCAGCCCCAGCATTTT	CASRVLDKGGNQPQHF
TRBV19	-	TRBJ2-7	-	TGTGCCAGTAGTTTCCGGGACGGCGGGGCCTACGAGCAGTACTTC	CASSFRDGGAYEQYF
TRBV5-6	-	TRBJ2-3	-	TGTGCCAGCAGCGGCAAGAGGCTGGATACGCAGTATTTT	CASSGKRLDTQYF
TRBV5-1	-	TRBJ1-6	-	TGCGCCAGCAGCCGGGAGGGCCTTAATTCACCCCTCCACTTT	CASSREGLNSPLHF
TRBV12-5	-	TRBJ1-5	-	TGTGCTAGTGGTTTGGCCCGGGGGGTATGGAATCAGCCCCAGCATTTT	CASGLARGVWNQPQHF
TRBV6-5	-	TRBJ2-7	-	TGTGCCAGCAGTTACTCGTTGGGCCAGCTATCCTACGAGCAGTACTTC	CASSYSLGQLSYEQYF
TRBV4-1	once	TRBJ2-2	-	TGCGCCAGCAGCCAAGGGACAGTGACCACCGGGGAGCTGTTTTTT	CASSQGTVTTGELFF
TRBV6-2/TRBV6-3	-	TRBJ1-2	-	TGTGCCAGCAGTTACTCTACCTCGGCCCCACAGGGAAGGGACTATGGCTACACCTTC	CASSYSTSAPQGRDYGYTF
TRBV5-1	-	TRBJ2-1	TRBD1	TGCGCCAGCAGAGTTACAGGGGAAATCAATGAGCAGTTCTTC	CASRVTGEINEQFF
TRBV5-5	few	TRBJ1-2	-	TGTGCCAGCAGCTTGGCGGCCTCAGGGTATGGCTACACCTTC	CASSLAASGYGYTF
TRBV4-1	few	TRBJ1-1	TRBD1	TGCGCCAGCAGCCACGATCTCAGGGGGCGCGGTTCCACTGAAGCTTTCTTT	CASSHDLRGRGSTEAFF
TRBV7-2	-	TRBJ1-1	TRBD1	TGTGCCAGCAGCCCCCAGGGGGGAGGCGCTGAAGCTTTCTTT	CASSPQGGGAEAFF
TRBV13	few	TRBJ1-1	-	TGTGCCAGCAGCTTTTTGTCCTTGGGACAAAACACTGAAGCTTTCTTT	CASSFLSLGQNTEAFF
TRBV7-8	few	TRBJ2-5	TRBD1	TGTGCCAGCAGCCGCCGAGGGGGCCGAGGCTTGGAGACCCAGTACTTC	CASSRRGGRGLETQYF